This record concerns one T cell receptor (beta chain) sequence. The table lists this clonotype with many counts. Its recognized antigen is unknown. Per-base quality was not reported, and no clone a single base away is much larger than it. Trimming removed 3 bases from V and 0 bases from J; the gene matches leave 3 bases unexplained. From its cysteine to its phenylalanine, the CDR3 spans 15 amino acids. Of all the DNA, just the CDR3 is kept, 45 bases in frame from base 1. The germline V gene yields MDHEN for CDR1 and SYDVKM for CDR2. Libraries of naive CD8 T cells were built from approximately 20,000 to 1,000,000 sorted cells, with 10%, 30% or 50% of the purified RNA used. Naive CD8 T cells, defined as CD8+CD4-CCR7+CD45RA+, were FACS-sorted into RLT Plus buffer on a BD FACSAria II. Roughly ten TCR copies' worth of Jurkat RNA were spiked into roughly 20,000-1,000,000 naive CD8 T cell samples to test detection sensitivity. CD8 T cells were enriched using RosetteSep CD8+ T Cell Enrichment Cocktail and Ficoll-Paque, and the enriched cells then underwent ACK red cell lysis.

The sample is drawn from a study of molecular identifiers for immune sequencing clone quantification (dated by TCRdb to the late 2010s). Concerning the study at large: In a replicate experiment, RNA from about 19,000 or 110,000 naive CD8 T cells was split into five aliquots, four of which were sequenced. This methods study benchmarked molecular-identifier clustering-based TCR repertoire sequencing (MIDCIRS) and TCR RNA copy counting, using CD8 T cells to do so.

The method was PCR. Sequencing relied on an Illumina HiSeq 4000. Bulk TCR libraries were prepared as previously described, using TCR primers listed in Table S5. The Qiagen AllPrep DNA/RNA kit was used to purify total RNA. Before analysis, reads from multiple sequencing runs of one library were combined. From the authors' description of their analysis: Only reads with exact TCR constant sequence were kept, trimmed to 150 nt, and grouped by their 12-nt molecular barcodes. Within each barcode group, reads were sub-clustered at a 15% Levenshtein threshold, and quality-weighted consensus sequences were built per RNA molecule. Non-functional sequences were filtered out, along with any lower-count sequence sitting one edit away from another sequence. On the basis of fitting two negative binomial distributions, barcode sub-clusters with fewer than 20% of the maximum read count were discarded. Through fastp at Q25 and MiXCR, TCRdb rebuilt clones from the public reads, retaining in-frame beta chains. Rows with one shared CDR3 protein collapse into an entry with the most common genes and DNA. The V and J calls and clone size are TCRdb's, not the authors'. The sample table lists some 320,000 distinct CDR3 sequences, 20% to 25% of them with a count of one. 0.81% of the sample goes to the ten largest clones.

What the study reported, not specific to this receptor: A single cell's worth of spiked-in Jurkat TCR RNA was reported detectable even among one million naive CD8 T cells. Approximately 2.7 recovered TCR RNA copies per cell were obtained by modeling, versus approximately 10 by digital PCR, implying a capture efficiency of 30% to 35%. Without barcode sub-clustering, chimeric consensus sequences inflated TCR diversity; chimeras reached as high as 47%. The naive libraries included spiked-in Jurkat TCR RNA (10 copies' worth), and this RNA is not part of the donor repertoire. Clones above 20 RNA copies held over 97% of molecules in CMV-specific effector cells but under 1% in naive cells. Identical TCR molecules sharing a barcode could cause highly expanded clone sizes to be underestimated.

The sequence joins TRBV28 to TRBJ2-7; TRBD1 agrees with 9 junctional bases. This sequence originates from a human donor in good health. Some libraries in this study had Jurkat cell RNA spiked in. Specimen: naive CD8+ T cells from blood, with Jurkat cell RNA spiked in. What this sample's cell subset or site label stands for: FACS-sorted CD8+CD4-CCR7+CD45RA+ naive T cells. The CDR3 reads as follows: CASSLGTGPSYEQYF. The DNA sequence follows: TGTGCCAGCAGTTTGGGGACAGGGCCCTCCTACGAGCAGTACTTC.